The source of this T cell receptor beta chain is a study of radiotherapy plus CTLA-4 blockade in lung cancer. This clone was seen once. V was trimmed by 6 bases and J by 13 bases, leaving 27 bases between them. The CDR3 runs to 14 residues. Germline V gene lookup returns CDR1 SQVTM and CDR2 ANQGSEA. The data were produced by immunoSEQ multiplex PCR, yet TCRdb's version contains in-frame clones alone and is incomplete. The sample lists 77,000 or so clones; just under 75% were seen once. The specimen was peripheral blood, collected from a patient treated with radiotherapy plus ipilimumab. The rearrangement joins TRBV29-1 to TRBJ2-5; perhaps TRBD2 as D (6 bases). The sequence was obtained from a human donor with non-small cell lung cancer whose response to radiotherapy plus ipilimumab could not be evaluated. CDR3 amino acids: CSVPGGGHQYPGYF. The CDR3 DNA reads TGCAGCGTCCCAGGAGGAGGGCACCAATACCCTGGGTACTTC.